This TCR beta chain was captured in a study of blood T cell repertoires in COVID-19. Study as a whole: The United States, Italy and Spain supplied acute and convalescent COVID-19 samples.

Data came from immunoSEQ multiplex PCR; TCRdb stores just in-frame clones and leaves some out. The table records about 250,000 clones, about 91% of them present only once. The sample taken for sequencing was peripheral blood. The sequence came from a woman aged 40 to 49 who had recovered from COVID-19.

CDR3 sequence: CASRSDRSSYNEQFF. The CDR3 bases are TGTGCCAGCAGGTCGGACAGAAGCTCCTACAATGAGCAGTTCTTC. The rearrangement links TRBV6-6 to TRBJ2-1; maybe TRBD1 (6 bases). The V end lost 6 bases, the J end lost 0 bases, and 12 bases lay between the germline ends. Germline assignment: CDR1 MNHNY and CDR2 SVGAGI (reference sequence). The CDR3 covers 15 residues.